Shown below are 5 T cell receptor beta chains from a single sample sequenced in a study of blood T cell repertoires in COVID-19. Produced via immunoSEQ multiplex PCR; TCRdb's table is partial and in-frame only. The sample carries 120,000 to 150,000 clones, 65% to 85% recorded once. Sequencing used PBMCs or T cells enriched from blood (not recorded which). Receptors were obtained from a woman in her forties or fifties who had been exposed to COVID-19.

The genes are TRBV7-8 and TRBJ2-1; tentative D call: TRBD2 (6 bases). Between the trimmed V and J ends, which lost 4 bases and 7 bases, there was a span of 17 bases. Per germline, CDR1 SGHVS and CDR2 FQNEAQ. The length of the CDR3 is 15 residues. The CDR3 region has the DNA TGTGCCAGCAGCTCCCATAGGGTTGGAGGGAATGAGCAGTTCTTC. It is translated as CASSSHRVGGNEQFF. Looking up the rest from reference TRBV7-8 and TRBJ2-1 gives the full variable domain: GAGVSQSPRYKVAKRGQDVALRCDPISGHVSLFWYQQALGQGPEFLTYFQNEAQLDKSGLPSDRFFAERPEGSVSTLKIQRTQQEDSAVYLCASSSHRVGGNEQFFGPGTRLTVL.

This rearrangement joins TRBV3-1 (or the pseudogene TRBV3-2) to TRBJ2-3; 11 bases line up with TRBD2. J gave up 11 bases and V 5 bases, and 12 bases lay outside the gene matches. The CDR3 totals 15 residues. From germline, CDR1 is LGHDT and CDR2 YNNKEL (reference sequence). The DNA for the CDR3 is TGTGCCAGCAGCTCCCGACTAGCGGGACCCTCGATGCAGTATTTT. Amino acid sequence: CASSSRLAGPSMQYF.

The chain carries TRBV23-1 and TRBJ2-2, with 8 bases lining up with TRBD1. TRBV23-1 is reported as an ORF; its role is uncertain. V lost 0 bases and J lost 6; bases outside the gene matches: 6. The CDR3 has 16 residues. The CDR3 DNA is TGCGCCAGCAGTCAATCGTGGCAGGGGGCCTCCGGGGAGCTGTTTTTT. It translates to CASSQSWQGASGELFF.

V usage is TRBV7-6 and J usage is TRBJ2-7; no definite D call. With 3 bases removed from V and 2 bases from J, the gap between germline ends came to 11 bases. Germline loops: CDR1 SGHVS, CDR2 FNYEAQ. The CDR3 is 14 amino acids. The CDR3 DNA reads TGTGCCAGCAGCTTGGGCCAGGCTACCTACGAGCAGTACTTC. Protein sequence: CASSLGQATYEQYF.

The chain carries TRBV6-4 and TRBJ1-2; 10 bases map to TRBD1. Germline V CDR1 and CDR2: MRHNA, SNTAGT. The CDR3 sequence is 15 residues long. J lost 7 bases, V lost 1 base, and 6 bases had no gene match. The CDR3: CASSDWGQGITGYTF. DNA for the CDR3: TGTGCCAGCAGTGACTGGGGACAGGGGATTACTGGCTACACCTTC.